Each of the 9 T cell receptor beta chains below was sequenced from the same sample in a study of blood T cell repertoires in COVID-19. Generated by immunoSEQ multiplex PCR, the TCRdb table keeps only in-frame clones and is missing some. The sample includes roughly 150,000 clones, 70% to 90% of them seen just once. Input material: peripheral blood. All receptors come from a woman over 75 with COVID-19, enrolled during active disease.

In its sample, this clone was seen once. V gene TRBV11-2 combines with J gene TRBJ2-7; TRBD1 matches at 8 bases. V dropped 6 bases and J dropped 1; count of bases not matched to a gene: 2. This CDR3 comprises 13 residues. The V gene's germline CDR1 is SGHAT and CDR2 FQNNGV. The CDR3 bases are TGTGCCAGCAGGAGGACAGGGTCCTACGAGCAGTACTTC. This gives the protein CASRRTGSYEQYF.

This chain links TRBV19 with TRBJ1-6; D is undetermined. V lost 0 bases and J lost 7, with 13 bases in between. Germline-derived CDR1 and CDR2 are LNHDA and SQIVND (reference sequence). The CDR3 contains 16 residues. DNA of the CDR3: TGTGCCAGTAGTATAGATGGGAGAGCTGGGAATTCACCCCTCCACTTT. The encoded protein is CASSIDGRAGNSPLHF. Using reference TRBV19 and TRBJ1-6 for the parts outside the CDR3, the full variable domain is DGGITQSPKYLFRKEGQNVTLSCEQNLNHDAMYWYRQDPGQGLRLIYYSQIVNDFQKGDIAEGYSVSREKKESFPLTVTSAQKNPTAFYLCASSIDGRAGNSPLHFGNGTRLTVT.

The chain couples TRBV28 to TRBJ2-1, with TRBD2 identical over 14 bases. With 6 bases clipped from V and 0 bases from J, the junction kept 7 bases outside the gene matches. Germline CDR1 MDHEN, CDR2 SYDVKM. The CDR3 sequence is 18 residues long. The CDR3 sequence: CASSPGLAGGTSYNEQFF. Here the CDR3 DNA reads TGTGCCAGCAGCCCTGGACTAGCGGGAGGTACCTCCTACAATGAGCAGTTCTTC.

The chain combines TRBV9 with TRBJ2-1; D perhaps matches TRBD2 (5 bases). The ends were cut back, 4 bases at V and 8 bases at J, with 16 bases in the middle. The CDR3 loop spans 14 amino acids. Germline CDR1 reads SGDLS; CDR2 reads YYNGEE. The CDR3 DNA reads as TGTGCCAGCAGCCCACGGACTTACTCCGATGAGCAGTTCTTC. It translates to CASSPRTYSDEQFF. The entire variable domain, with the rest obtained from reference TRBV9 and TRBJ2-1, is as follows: DSGVTQTPKHLITATGQRVTLRCSPRSGDLSVYWYQQSLDQGLQFLIQYYNGEERAKGNILERFSAQQFPDLHSELNLSSLELGDSALYFCASSPRTYSDEQFFGPGTRLTVL.

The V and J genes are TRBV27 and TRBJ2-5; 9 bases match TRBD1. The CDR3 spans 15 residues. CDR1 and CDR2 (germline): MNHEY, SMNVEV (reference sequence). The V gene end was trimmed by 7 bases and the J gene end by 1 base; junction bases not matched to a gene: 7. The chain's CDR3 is CASTRDRAGQETQYF. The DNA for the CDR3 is TGTGCCAGCACCCGGGACAGGGCAGGCCAAGAGACCCAGTACTTC.

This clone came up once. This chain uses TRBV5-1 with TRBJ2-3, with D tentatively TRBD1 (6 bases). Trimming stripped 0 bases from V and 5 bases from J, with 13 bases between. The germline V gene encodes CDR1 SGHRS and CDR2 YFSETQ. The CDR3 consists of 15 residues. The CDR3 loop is CASSLGRIQGDTQYF. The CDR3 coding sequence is TGCGCCAGCAGCTTGGGCAGGATACAGGGAGATACGCAGTATTTT. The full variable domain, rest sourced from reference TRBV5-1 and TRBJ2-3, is KAGVTQTPRYLIKTRGQQVTLSCSPISGHRSVSWYQQTPGQGLQFLFEYFSETQRNKGNFPGRFSGRQFSNSRSEMNVSTLELGDSALYLCASSLGRIQGDTQYFGPGTRLTVL.

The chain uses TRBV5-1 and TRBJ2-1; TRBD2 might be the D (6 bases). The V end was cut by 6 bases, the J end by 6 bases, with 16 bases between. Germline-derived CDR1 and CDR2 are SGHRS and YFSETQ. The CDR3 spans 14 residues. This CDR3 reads CASTKGGLGNEQFF. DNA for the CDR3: TGCGCCAGCACCAAGGGAGGTTTGGGCAATGAGCAGTTCTTC.

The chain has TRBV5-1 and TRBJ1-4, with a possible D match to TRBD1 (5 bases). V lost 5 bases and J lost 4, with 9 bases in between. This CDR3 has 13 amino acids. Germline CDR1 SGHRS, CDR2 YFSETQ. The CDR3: CASSSQGNEKLFF. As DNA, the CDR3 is TGCGCCAGCAGTTCCCAGGGTAATGAAAAACTGTTTTTT.

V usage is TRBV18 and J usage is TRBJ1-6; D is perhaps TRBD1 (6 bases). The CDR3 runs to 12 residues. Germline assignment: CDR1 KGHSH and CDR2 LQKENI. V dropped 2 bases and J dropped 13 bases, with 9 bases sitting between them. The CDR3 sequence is CASSPGGQPLHF. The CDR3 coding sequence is TGTGCCAGCTCACCAGGGGGCCAGCCCCTCCACTTT. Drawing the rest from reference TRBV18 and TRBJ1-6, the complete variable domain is NAGVMQNPRHLVRRRGQEARLRCSPMKGHSHVYWYRQLPEEGLKFMVYLQKENIIDESGMPKERFSAEFPKEGPSILRIQQVVRGDSAAYFCASSPGGQPLHFGNGTRLTVT.